A single sample is the source of the 15 T cell receptor beta chains below, sequenced in a study of CD8+ T cells in alopecia areata. Treatment denoted: oral pan-JAK inhibitor, 5-10 mg twice daily. cDNA prepared by RNA extraction and subsequent reverse transcription served as the template for sequencing. Clones were read by immunoSEQ multiplex PCR, and TCRdb kept only the in-frame ones, dropping some. The repertoire holds more than 200,000 clones, roughly 40% seen once, with 2% to 3% in the top ten. The material was CD4+ T cells sorted from blood, obtained at approximately week 36, from a patient treated with tofacitinib. All receptors derive from a human donor with alopecia areata.

The rearrangement joins TRBV15 to TRBJ1-2; no definite D call. The CDR3 runs to 14 residues. V shed 1 base and J shed 4 bases, with 10 bases lying between them. CDR1 is LNHNV and CDR2 is YYDKDF in the germline V gene (reference sequence). The CDR3 DNA sequence: TGTGCCACCAGCAGAGTCCCCCCGGCCTATGGCTACACCTTC. It codes for CATSRVPPAYGYTF.

CDR3 in DNA: TGTGCCTGGAGACTTTTGACAGGGGTCACTGAAGCTTTCTTT. This encodes CAWRLLTGVTEAFF. The genes are TRBV30 and TRBJ1-1, with TRBD1 matching over 8 bases. Germline V gives CDR1 GTSNPN, CDR2 SVGIG (reference sequence). This CDR3 comprises 14 residues. V lost 3 bases and J lost 4; bases outside the gene matches: 7.

J is TRBJ1-1 and V is TRBV30; no clear D gene. From germline, CDR1 is GTSNPN and CDR2 SVGIG (reference sequence). Trimming stripped 0 bases from V and 0 bases from J, with 8 bases between. This CDR3 is built from 14 residues. DNA for the CDR3: TGTGCCTGGAGTGTAATTACCTTGAACACTGAAGCTTTCTTT. It translates to CAWSVITLNTEAFF. The full variable domain, in which reference TRBV30 and TRBJ1-1 provide the parts outside the CDR3, is SQTIHQWPATLVQPVGSPLSLECTVEGTSNPNLYWYRQAAGRGLQLLFYSVGIGQISSEVPQNLSASRPQDRQFILSSKKLLLSDSGFYLCAWSVITLNTEAFFGQGTRLTVV.

This clone has a handful of counts. The CDR3 region is CASSTLAGGLNEQFF. In DNA, the CDR3 is TGTGCCAGCAGCACACTAGCGGGAGGTCTCAATGAGCAGTTCTTC. The chain employs TRBV6-1 and TRBJ2-1; 12 bases are shared with TRBD2. This CDR3 contains 15 residues. The germline V gene encodes CDR1 MNHNS and CDR2 SASEGT. Germline trimming cut 6 bases from V and 6 bases from J; bases unmatched to any gene: 6.

Note on this clone: The junction differs from germline at one of its ends, possibly a read error. V gene TRBV7-3 combines with J gene TRBJ2-5; 9 bases are shared with TRBD2. CDR1 is SGHTA, CDR2 FQGTGA, per germline. This CDR3 comprises 17 residues. The CDR3 DNA reads as TGTGCCAGCAGCTTAAGTAGGAGAATAGCGGGAGAAGAGGCCCAGTACTTC. Its translation is CASSLSRRIAGEEAQYF.

The V gene is TRBV9, the J gene TRBJ1-4; TRBD1 agrees at 8 bases. This CDR3 contains 15 residues. Germline CDR1 is SGDLS and CDR2 is YYNGEE. J was trimmed by 2 bases and V by 2 bases; bases with no gene match: 2. This CDR3 is CASSVRTGTNEKLFF. CDR3 DNA sequence: TGTGCCAGCAGCGTCCGGACAGGGACTAATGAAAAACTGTTTTTT.

This clone has more than one count but fewer than ten. V is TRBV29-1 and J is TRBJ2-1, with 9 nucleotides matching TRBD2. Looked up from germline, CDR1 is SQVTM and CDR2 is ANQGSEA. This CDR3 has 16 amino acids. J gave up 5 bases and V 0 bases, and 8 bases lay outside the gene matches. The CDR3 spells CSVEDAAGGVDNEQFF. The CDR3 DNA reads as TGCAGCGTTGAAGATGCAGCGGGAGGCGTCGACAATGAGCAGTTCTTC.

The chain has TRBV6-5 and TRBJ2-3; perhaps TRBD2 as D (6 bases). Germline V CDR1 and CDR2: MNHEY, SVGAGI. The CDR3 contains 15 residues. V was pared by 5 bases and J by 4 bases, with 16 bases between. In DNA form, the CDR3 reads TGTGCCAGCAGTAACACCGTCGGGAGTGCAGATACGCAGTATTTT. Protein product: CASSNTVGSADTQYF.

The V gene is TRBV29-1, the J gene TRBJ2-3; D gene unclear. This CDR3 is 14 amino acids long. Germline CDR1 is SQVTM and CDR2 is ANQGSEA. Trimming left V 4 bases short and J 5 bases short, with 16 bases between. CDR3 sequence reads: CSVGAREIRDTQYF. CDR3 DNA sequence: TGCAGCGTTGGGGCGCGAGAAATACGAGATACGCAGTATTTT.

This clone was recorded a few times. Distinct nucleotide sequences in the sample also encode this CDR3. The J gene is TRBJ2-7, the V gene TRBV18, with D possibly matching TRBD2 (6 bases). Deletions cut 3 bases from V and 0 bases from J, with 9 bases between. Looked up from germline, CDR1 is KGHSH and CDR2 is LQKENI. The CDR3 covers 14 residues. The CDR3 sequence: CASSPGLSSYEQYF. The CDR3 DNA reads as TGTGCCAGCTCACCGGGACTGAGCTCCTACGAGCAGTACTTC.

The V call is TRBV27, the J call TRBJ2-5; no clear D gene. The CDR3 runs 17 residues. V was cut by 8 bases and J by 0 bases, with 22 bases left in between. Germline loops: CDR1 MNHEY, CDR2 SMNVEV (reference sequence). CDR3 region: CASPSVPSHPYQETQYF. The CDR3 nucleotides read TGTGCCAGCCCCTCCGTCCCTTCCCATCCTTACCAAGAGACCCAGTACTTC.

This clone was seen a handful of times. The chain uses TRBV9 and TRBJ2-1; D unresolved. Trimming shortened V by 3 bases and J by 11 bases, and 15 bases separated the two germline ends. This CDR3 region has 13 residues. Germline lookup yields CDR1 SGDLS and CDR2 YYNGEE. For the CDR3, the DNA is TGTGCCAGCAGCGCTCTGGCCGAGAGGAAGCAGTTCTTC. This gives the protein CASSALAERKQFF.

The V and J genes are TRBV2 and TRBJ2-1, with 8 bases lining up with TRBD2. CDR1 is SNHLY and CDR2 is FYNNEI in the germline V gene. The CDR3 contains 14 residues. V was clipped by 6 bases and J by 4 bases; unmatched bases: 5. This chain's CDR3 is CASRAAGAYNEQFF. The CDR3 DNA reads TGTGCCAGCAGAGCAGCGGGAGCTTACAATGAGCAGTTCTTC.

The chain has TRBV27 and TRBJ2-3, with 8 bases lining up with TRBD1. The CDR3 covers 15 residues. The germline gives CDR1 MNHEY, CDR2 SMNVEV (reference sequence). Losses at the gene ends were 5 bases for V and 2 bases for J; bases not matched to a gene: 6. Here the CDR3 reads CASSKDRETTDTQYF. The CDR3 coding sequence is TGTGCCAGCAGTAAGGACAGGGAAACCACAGATACGCAGTATTTT.

This chain's CDR3 is CASSQERGTSGSSGGYEQYF. Written as DNA, the CDR3 is TGTGCCAGCAGCCAAGAACGCGGGACTAGCGGGAGTAGTGGGGGCTACGAGCAGTACTTC. The rearrangement links TRBV4-2 to TRBJ2-7; 14 positions agree with TRBD2. The germline CDR1 and CDR2 sequences are LGHNA and YNFKEQ. Trimming removed 0 bases from V and 3 bases from J; junction bases left unmatched: 13. CDR3 length: 20 amino acids.